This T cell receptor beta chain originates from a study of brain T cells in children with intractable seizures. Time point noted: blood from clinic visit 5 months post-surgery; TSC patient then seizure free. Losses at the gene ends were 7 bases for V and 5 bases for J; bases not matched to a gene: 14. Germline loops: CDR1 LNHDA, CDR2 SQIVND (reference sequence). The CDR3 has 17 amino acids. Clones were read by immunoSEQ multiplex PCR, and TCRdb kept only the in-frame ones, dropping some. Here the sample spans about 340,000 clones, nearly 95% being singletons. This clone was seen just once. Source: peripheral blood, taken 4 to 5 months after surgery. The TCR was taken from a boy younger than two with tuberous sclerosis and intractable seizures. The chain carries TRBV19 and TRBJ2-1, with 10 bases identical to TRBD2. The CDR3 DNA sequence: TGTGCCAGTACCCTTAGCGGGGGGTCCCCCGTTAACAATGAGCAGTTCTTC. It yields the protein CASTLSGGSPVNNEQFF. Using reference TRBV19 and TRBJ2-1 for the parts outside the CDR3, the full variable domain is DGGITQSPKYLFRKEGQNVTLSCEQNLNHDAMYWYRQDPGQGLRLIYYSQIVNDFQKGDIAEGYSVSREKKESFPLTVTSAQKNPTAFYLCASTLSGGSPVNNEQFFGPGTRLTVL.